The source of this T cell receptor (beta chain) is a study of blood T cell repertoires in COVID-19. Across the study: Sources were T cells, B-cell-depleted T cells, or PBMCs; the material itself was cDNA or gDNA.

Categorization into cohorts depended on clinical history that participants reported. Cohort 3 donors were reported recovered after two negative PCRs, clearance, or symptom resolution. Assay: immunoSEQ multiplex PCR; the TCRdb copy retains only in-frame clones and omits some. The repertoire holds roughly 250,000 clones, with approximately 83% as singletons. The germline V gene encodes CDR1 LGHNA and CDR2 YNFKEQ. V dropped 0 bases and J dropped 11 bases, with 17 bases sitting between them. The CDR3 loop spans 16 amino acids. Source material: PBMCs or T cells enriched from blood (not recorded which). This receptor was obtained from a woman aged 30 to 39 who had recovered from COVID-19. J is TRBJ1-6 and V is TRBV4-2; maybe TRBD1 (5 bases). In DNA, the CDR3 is TGTGCCAGCAGCCAAGATACCCTCGGGGGATCGGCACCCCTCCACTTT. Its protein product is CASSQDTLGGSAPLHF.